Following are 24 T cell receptor beta chains from one sample sequenced in a study of cytomegalovirus exposure and HLA in healthy donors. The study ran its PCR with 60 Vbeta and 13 Jbeta primers. TCRdb keeps only in-frame clones here, not all; method: immunoSEQ multiplex PCR. The sample holds around 130,000 clones, around 80% seen once. The sequenced sample was PBMCs. Source of these receptors: a man younger than 40 in good health and CMV-seronegative.

V and J are TRBV5-1 and TRBJ2-1, with D perhaps TRBD2 (5 bases). The CDR3 runs to 15 residues. Deletions cut 0 bases from V and 3 bases from J, with 10 bases between. From germline, CDR1 is SGHRS and CDR2 YFSETQ. The CDR3 is CASSLEDSSYNEQFF. The CDR3 DNA reads TGCGCCAGCAGCTTGGAGGACTCGAGCTACAATGAGCAGTTCTTC.

The rearrangement joins TRBV6-5 to TRBJ2-3, with 10 nucleotides matching TRBD1. The CDR3 totals 14 residues. Germline V CDR1 and CDR2: MNHEY, SVGAGI. The V and J ends lost 6 bases and 5 bases, in that order; junction bases with no gene match: 5. The CDR3 DNA follows: TGTGCCAGCAGCCGAGGACAGGGGGTAGATACGCAGTATTTT. Translating it yields CASSRGQGVDTQYF.

The genes are TRBV19 and TRBJ2-7, with 8 positions matching TRBD1. From germline, CDR1 is LNHDA and CDR2 SQIVND (reference sequence). CDR3 size: 13 residues. Trimming at V came to 1 base and at J to 6 bases, leaving 2 bases not matched to a gene. This CDR3 reads CASSIGTGGEQYF. The CDR3 DNA reads as TGTGCCAGTAGTATAGGTACAGGGGGCGAGCAGTACTTC. Drawing the rest from reference TRBV19 and TRBJ2-7, the complete variable domain is DGGITQSPKYLFRKEGQNVTLSCEQNLNHDAMYWYRQDPGQGLRLIYYSQIVNDFQKGDIAEGYSVSREKKESFPLTVTSAQKNPTAFYLCASSIGTGGEQYFGPGTRLTVT.

V gene TRBV27 combines with J gene TRBJ2-7; 7 bases align to TRBD1. After removal of 6 bases from V and 7 bases from J, the junction contained 9 bases not matched to a gene. This CDR3 comprises 13 residues. Germline CDR1 is MNHEY and CDR2 is SMNVEV (reference sequence). CDR3 in DNA: TGTGCCAGCAGAACAGGGGCCGTCGGGGAGCAGTACTTC. Its translation is CASRTGAVGEQYF.

This clone was seen only once. This chain links TRBV19 with TRBJ2-3, with D perhaps TRBD1 (5 bases). The CDR3 loop spans 16 amino acids. Germline CDR1 reads LNHDA; CDR2 reads SQIVND (reference sequence). Trimming left V 1 base short and J 0 bases short, with 11 bases between. CDR3 nucleotide sequence: TGTGCCAGTAGTATAGTGGGGCAGGGTAGCACAGATACGCAGTATTTT. Translated: CASSIVGQGSTDTQYF.

The table lists this clone with a count of one. The V and J genes are TRBV27 and TRBJ1-5; perhaps TRBD1 as D (6 bases). CDR3 length: 13 residues. Trimming removed 5 bases from V and 5 bases from J, with 10 bases in between. The V gene's germline CDR1 is MNHEY and CDR2 SMNVEV (reference sequence). This CDR3 reads CASSVTGYQPQHF. DNA for the CDR3: TGTGCCAGCAGTGTCACAGGGTATCAGCCCCAGCATTTT.

This chain links TRBV7-8 with TRBJ1-4; D is possibly TRBD1 (6 bases). CDR3 size: 14 residues. Trimming left V 1 base short and J 6 bases short, with 9 bases between. Germline-derived CDR1 and CDR2 are SGHVS and FQNEAQ. The chain's CDR3 is CASSLGGGDEKLFF. CDR3 nucleotides: TGTGCCAGCAGCTTAGGGGGGGGCGATGAAAAACTGTTTTTT.

The chain links TRBV28 to TRBJ2-1, with TRBD2 matching 12 bases. CDR3 size: 15 residues. CDR1 MDHEN and CDR2 SYDVKM come from the germline V gene. Trimming removed 5 bases from V and 5 bases from J; junction bases left unmatched: 4. The CDR3 spells CASSVGLAGNNEQFF. CDR3 coding DNA: TGTGCCAGCAGTGTGGGACTAGCGGGCAACAATGAGCAGTTCTTC. The variable domain in full, with the rest retrieved from reference TRBV28 and TRBJ2-1, is DVKVTQSSRYLVKRTGEKVFLECVQDMDHENMFWYRQDPGLGLRLIYFSYDVKMKEKGDIPEGYSVSREKKERFSLILESASTNQTSMYLCASSVGLAGNNEQFFGPGTRLTVL.

The V call is TRBV7-2, the J call TRBJ2-7; D may be TRBD2 (5 bases). V lost 5 bases to trimming and J lost 0 bases, with 14 bases between them. CDR1 and CDR2 (germline): SGHTA, FQGNSA. There are 15 residues in the CDR3. CDR3 nucleotide sequence: TGTGCCAGCAGCCCCGCTTTGGGGAGCTCCTACGAGCAGTACTTC. It encodes CASSPALGSSYEQYF.

The genes are TRBV5-4 and TRBJ1-2; D gene ambiguous. V was cut by 1 base and J by 3 bases, with 16 bases left in between. The CDR3 spans 16 residues. Per the germline V gene, CDR1 is SGHNT and CDR2 is YYREEE (reference sequence). In DNA, the CDR3 is TGTGCCAGCAGCTTGTCAGGCCAGGCGTCCGACTATGGCTACACCTTC. Amino acid sequence: CASSLSGQASDYGYTF. Variable domain in full (rest from reference TRBV5-4 and TRBJ1-2): ETGVTQSPTHLIKTRGQQVTLRCSSQSGHNTVSWYQQALGQGPQFIFQYYREEENGRGNFPPRFSGLQFPNYSSELNVNALELDDSALYLCASSLSGQASDYGYTFGSGTRLTVV.

The chain couples TRBV10-3 to TRBJ1-5; possible D gene TRBD1, 5 bases. Between the trimmed V and J ends, which lost 4 bases and 1 base, there was a span of 8 bases. CDR1 and CDR2 from the germline V gene are ENHRY and SYGVKD. This CDR3 contains 14 residues. CDR3 bases: TGTGCCATCAGTGGGGAGGGGAGCAATCAGCCCCAGCATTTT. Translated: CAISGEGSNQPQHF.

The gene calls are TRBV6-1 and TRBJ2-1; a weak D match, TRBD2 (6 bases). CDR3 length equals 14 residues. Germline CDR1 is MNHNS and CDR2 is SASEGT. Trimming cost V 8 bases and J 3 bases, with 14 bases left between them. CDR3 sequence: CASSGTGSYNEQFF. DNA for the CDR3: TGTGCCAGCTCCGGGACTGGGAGCTACAATGAGCAGTTCTTC.

The chain recombines TRBV29-1 with TRBJ1-3; D remains unclear. CDR1 and CDR2 (germline): SQVTM, ANQGSEA. The CDR3 consists of 12 residues. V was shortened by 6 bases and J by 0 bases, with 6 bases between the two germline ends. CDR3 in amino acids: CSVRISGNTIYF. CDR3 nucleotides: TGCAGCGTGAGGATCTCTGGAAACACCATATATTTT.

This chain joins TRBV5-1 and TRBJ1-5, with TRBD1 matching over 7 bases. This CDR3 has 16 residues. V was clipped by 4 bases and J by 5 bases; unmatched bases: 12. The germline V gene encodes CDR1 SGHRS and CDR2 YFSETQ. The DNA of the CDR3 is TGCGCCAGCAGCAGAGACAGGGTCCCTCGTGATCAGCCCCAGCATTTT. Protein: CASSRDRVPRDQPQHF. Combining the CDR3 with reference TRBV5-1 and TRBJ1-5 gives the whole variable domain KAGVTQTPRYLIKTRGQQVTLSCSPISGHRSVSWYQQTPGQGLQFLFEYFSETQRNKGNFPGRFSGRQFSNSRSEMNVSTLELGDSALYLCASSRDRVPRDQPQHFGDGTRLSIL.

This rearrangement joins TRBV29-1 to TRBJ1-1; TRBD1 matches at 8 bases. CDR1 SQVTM and CDR2 ANQGSEA come from the germline V gene. V was pared by 5 bases and J by 4 bases, with 12 bases of the junction left unmatched. This CDR3 is 15 amino acids long. The CDR3 protein is CSVLLGRTGFTEAFF. In nucleotides, the CDR3 is TGCAGCGTTCTCCTTGGTCGGACAGGGTTCACTGAAGCTTTCTTT.

The chain uses TRBV4-3 and TRBJ2-7; 10 bases line up with TRBD2. Trimming cost V 4 bases and J 4 bases; bases outside gene matches: 7. The V gene's germline CDR1 is LGHNA and CDR2 YSLEER. There are 15 residues in the CDR3. CDR3 nucleotide sequence: TGCGCCAGCAGCCGAGGACTAGCGGAAGGGTACGAGCAGTACTTC. Protein product: CASSRGLAEGYEQYF.

The V and J genes are TRBV29-1 and TRBJ1-4, with D uncertain. Looked up from germline, CDR1 is SQVTM and CDR2 is ANQGSEA. V lost 6 bases and J 8 bases, leaving 19 bases between the germline ends. CDR3 length: 14 amino acids. For the CDR3, the DNA is TGCAGCGTGAACGACCGAGGGCGTGGGGAAAAACTGTTTTTT. Its protein is CSVNDRGRGEKLFF.

This chain joins TRBV18 and TRBJ1-2, with D tentatively TRBD1 (5 bases). This CDR3 contains 14 residues. Between the trimmed V and J ends, which lost 3 bases and 5 bases, there was a span of 13 bases. Germline loops: CDR1 KGHSH, CDR2 LQKENI. CDR3 amino acids: CASSPIGGRYGYTF. The CDR3 coding sequence is TGTGCCAGCTCACCCATCGGGGGGAGATATGGCTACACCTTC.

J is TRBJ2-7 and V is TRBV5-6; D unresolved. The CDR3 is 13 amino acids. Per the germline V gene, CDR1 is SGHDT and CDR2 is YYEEEE. Trimming removed 0 bases from V and 3 bases from J, with 7 bases in between. In DNA form, the CDR3 reads TGTGCCAGCAGCTTGGCACAGAGCTACGAGCAGTACTTC. This translates into CASSLAQSYEQYF.

The chain carries TRBV28 and TRBJ1-4, with TRBD1 identical over 7 bases. The CDR3 has 15 amino acids. Germline assignment: CDR1 MDHEN and CDR2 SYDVKM. V gave up 6 bases and J gave up 7 bases; unmatched junction bases: 11. The CDR3 region has the DNA TGTGCCAGCAGACTCCAAGGGGGCTACGGTGAAAAACTGTTTTTT. Translation: CASRLQGGYGEKLFF.

J is TRBJ1-2 and V is TRBV4-1; D is uncertain. Trimming left V 6 bases short and J 1 base short, with 12 bases between. CDR3 length: 14 amino acids. Germline V gene sequence: CDR1 MGHRA, CDR2 YSYEKL. This CDR3 reads CASSPRGVNYGYTF. CDR3 DNA sequence: TGCGCCAGCAGTCCGCGCGGTGTTAACTATGGCTACACCTTC.

V gene TRBV28 combines with J gene TRBJ2-7; a possible D gene is TRBD1 (5 bases). The ends were cut back, 2 bases at V and 4 bases at J, with 9 bases in the middle. The CDR3 runs to 13 residues. Germline loops: CDR1 MDHEN, CDR2 SYDVKM. The CDR3 spells CASSLGRAYEQYF. Written as DNA, the CDR3 is TGTGCCAGCAGTTTAGGCAGGGCTTACGAGCAGTACTTC.

J is TRBJ2-1 and V is TRBV20-1; D remains unclear. Trimming left V 0 bases short and J 9 bases short, with 6 bases between. The CDR3 extends over 11 amino acids. Germline V gives CDR1 DFQATT, CDR2 SNEGSKA (reference sequence). This chain's CDR3 is CSARESGEQFF. Written as DNA, the CDR3 is TGCAGTGCTAGAGAGTCCGGTGAGCAGTTCTTC.

The genes are TRBV10-3 and TRBJ1-4, with a possible D match to TRBD1 (6 bases). Germline CDR1 is ENHRY and CDR2 is SYGVKD. This CDR3 is built from 14 residues. V dropped 3 bases and J dropped 5 bases, with 10 bases sitting between them. The CDR3 sequence is CAISDIRGNEKLFF. The CDR3 region has the DNA TGTGCCATCAGTGATATCAGGGGAAATGAAAAACTGTTTTTT.